The clone carrying this T cell receptor (beta chain) has ten or more counts. Antigen specificity is unknown. This specimen comes from a study of early T cells in non-severe SARS-CoV-2 infection. Study summary: With bulk RNA from unsorted whole blood as input, sequencing yielded unpaired chains.

Study results and limitations: VDJdb-based annotation leaned toward anti-spike CD8 responses and missed private and CD4 specificities.

Individually, cDNA molecules had unique molecular identifiers attached to them. TCRdb recomputed calls from the 5' RACE reads with MiXCR, one row per CDR3 protein. Of 15,000 to 20,000 distinct CDR3 sequences in the sample, approximately 5.4% were seen once. The specimen was whole blood, collected at baseline. The origin of this receptor is an adult who was a healthcare worker with PCR-confirmed SARS-CoV-2 infection or an uninfected control (not recorded which).

The CDR3 sequence: CASSESTGMVLIYEQYF. CDR3 sequence (DNA): TGTGCCAGCAGTGAAAGCACTGGGATGGTCTTAATTTACGAGCAGTACTTC. The rearrangement links TRBV6-1 to TRBJ2-7, with unresolved D. CDR1 MNHNS and CDR2 SASEGT come from the germline V gene. The ends were cut back, 2 bases at V and 4 bases at J, with 21 bases in the middle. The CDR3 loop spans 17 amino acids.